The 15 T cell receptor beta chains given below trace back to one sample, sequenced in a study of PD-1 blockade in classical Hodgkin lymphoma. Regarding time point: cycle 4 day 1 (C4D1), after six to seven weeks of nivolumab. All patients relapsed after autologous stem cell transplantation, and brentuximab vedotin exposure varied. Clones were sequenced by immunoSEQ multiplex PCR, and TCRdb holds only the in-frame ones, with some missing. The sample records about 93,000 clones, roughly 78% being singletons. The source material was peripheral blood mononuclear cells (PBMCs), sampled before the fourth cycle of nivolumab. The receptors come from a human donor with classical Hodgkin lymphoma.

V gene TRBV13 combines with J gene TRBJ2-1; TRBD2 matches at 12 bases. V shed 5 bases and J 7 bases; nucleotides not matched to a gene: 6. The germline gives CDR1 PRHDT, CDR2 FYEKMQ (reference sequence). This CDR3 is built from 15 residues. This chain's CDR3 is CASSRDLAGGNEQFF. The CDR3 DNA reads TGTGCCAGCAGCCGTGACCTAGCGGGAGGGAATGAGCAGTTCTTC.

The V and J genes are TRBV10-3 and TRBJ2-3; D gene unclear. The CDR3 loop spans 13 amino acids. Germline V CDR1 and CDR2: ENHRY, SYGVKD. Trimming took 7 bases from V and 5 from J, leaving 13 bases between them. The CDR3 DNA sequence: TGTGCCATCAAGACGCACGATATAGATACGCAGTATTTT. This gives the protein CAIKTHDIDTQYF.

The chain carries TRBV6-5 and TRBJ2-3; D might be TRBD1 (6 bases). CDR1 is MNHEY, CDR2 SVGAGI, per germline. Trimming left V 4 bases short and J 3 bases short, with 14 bases between. The CDR3 consists of 15 residues. The CDR3 DNA reads TGTGCCAGCAGTTCGAACAGGGTTCTGACAGATACGCAGTATTTT. The encoded protein is CASSSNRVLTDTQYF.

This clone appeared a few times. The rearrangement links TRBV7-6 to TRBJ1-6; D may be TRBD1 (5 bases). Looked up from germline, CDR1 is SGHVS and CDR2 is FNYEAQ. The CDR3 consists of 16 residues. The V end lost 2 bases, the J end lost 5 bases, and 13 bases lay between the germline ends. CDR3 DNA sequence: TGTGCCAGCAGCTTACGAGGGTTGGGGGATAATTCACCCCTCCACTTT. Amino acid sequence: CASSLRGLGDNSPLHF.

The gene calls are TRBV10-3 and TRBJ2-7, with D perhaps being TRBD1 or TRBD2 (5 bases each). Germline-derived CDR1 and CDR2 are ENHRY and SYGVKD. CDR3 length: 16 residues. Trimming shortened V by 3 bases and J by 3 bases, and 18 bases separated the two germline ends. CDR3 region: CAISEGLGGGGYEQYF. The CDR3 coding sequence is TGTGCCATCAGTGAAGGACTCGGCGGTGGGGGCTACGAGCAGTACTTC.

The V call is TRBV7-2, the J call TRBJ1-5; D unclear. The V gene's germline CDR1 is SGHTA and CDR2 FQGNSA. This CDR3 region has 13 residues. The ends were cut back, 5 bases at V and 2 bases at J, with 7 bases in the middle. The DNA of the CDR3 is TGTGCCAGCAGCCGTGAGGGCAATCAGCCCCAGCATTTT. Protein: CASSREGNQPQHF.

To note about this clone: Mismatch with germline at one junction end may stem from a read error. The rearrangement joins TRBV5-6 to TRBJ2-1, with 7 bases aligning to TRBD2. The CDR3 covers 10 residues. The germline gives CDR1 SGHDT, CDR2 YYEEEE. The CDR3 bases are TGTGCCAGCTCTGGCGGGGGTACGGTCTTC. Protein sequence: CASSGGGTVF.

The rearrangement links TRBV18 to TRBJ1-4; no reliable D call. The CDR3 length is 13 residues. From germline, CDR1 is KGHSH and CDR2 LQKENI. Trimming stripped 5 bases from V and 4 bases from J, with 8 bases between. For the CDR3, the DNA is TGTGCCAGCTCAGTCTCCAGTAATGAAAAACTGTTTTTT. Amino acid sequence: CASSVSSNEKLFF.

J is TRBJ1-2 and V is TRBV7-9, with TRBD1 as a possible D gene (6 bases). V lost 5 bases, J lost 8 bases, and 18 bases lay in between. The CDR3 contains 14 residues. From germline, CDR1 is SEHNR and CDR2 FQNEAQ (reference sequence). The CDR3 is CASSPRTVRRGYTF. The CDR3 DNA is TGTGCCAGCAGCCCCAGGACAGTGCGGAGAGGCTACACCTTC.

The chain uses TRBV19 and TRBJ2-5; D gene ambiguous. With 6 bases removed from V and 5 bases from J, the gap between germline ends came to 7 bases. This CDR3 is 11 amino acids long. The germline V gene has CDR1 LNHDA and CDR2 SQIVND (reference sequence). Here the CDR3 DNA reads TGTGCCAGTAGAAATCGGGAGACCCAGTACTTC. It translates to CASRNRETQYF.

V usage is TRBV5-3 and J usage is TRBJ1-1; D gene uncertain. TRBV5-3 is an ORF, with its function uncertain. The CDR3 extends over 14 amino acids. V shed 3 bases and J shed 0 bases, with 9 bases lying between them. Written as DNA, the CDR3 is TGTGCCAGAAGCTACAGACGGATGAACACTGAAGCTTTCTTT. Protein: CARSYRRMNTEAFF.

V is TRBV19 and J is TRBJ2-7; 10 bases match TRBD1. This CDR3 spans 16 amino acids. Per germline, CDR1 LNHDA and CDR2 SQIVND (reference sequence). The junction had 7 bases not matched to a gene; V was cut back by 5 bases and J by 0 bases. The CDR3 DNA is TGTGCCAGTAGTGCGAGGGGGACAGGGGACTCCTACGAGCAGTACTTC. Its translation is CASSARGTGDSYEQYF. The entire variable domain, with the rest obtained from reference TRBV19 and TRBJ2-7, is as follows: DGGITQSPKYLFRKEGQNVTLSCEQNLNHDAMYWYRQDPGQGLRLIYYSQIVNDFQKGDIAEGYSVSREKKESFPLTVTSAQKNPTAFYLCASSARGTGDSYEQYFGPGTRLTVT.

This clone showed up just once. The gene calls are TRBV5-5 and TRBJ2-7; tentative D call: TRBD1 (6 bases). The ends were cut back, 2 bases at V and 4 bases at J, with 13 bases in the middle. The CDR3 runs to 14 residues. Germline V gene data show CDR1 as SGHKS and CDR2 as YYEKEE (reference sequence). The CDR3 protein is CASSLLTGRYEQYF. The CDR3 DNA reads as TGTGCCAGCAGCTTACTAACAGGGCGTTACGAGCAGTACTTC.

The chain has TRBV7-9 and TRBJ2-1; TRBD2 matches 14 bases. Unmatched junction bases numbered 6, after V lost 2 bases and J lost 6 bases. Germline assignment: CDR1 SEHNR and CDR2 FQNEAQ (reference sequence). The length of the CDR3 is 17 residues. CDR3 region: CASSLRGTSGSGNEQFF. The CDR3 coding sequence is TGTGCCAGCAGCTTACGAGGGACTAGCGGGAGTGGCAATGAGCAGTTCTTC. Full variable domain (remainder filled in from reference TRBV7-9 and TRBJ2-1): DTGVSQNPRHKITKRGQNVTFRCDPISEHNRLYWYRQTLGQGPEFLTYFQNEAQLEKSRLLSDRFSAERPKGSFSTLEIQRTEQGDSAMYLCASSLRGTSGSGNEQFFGPGTRLTVL.

Remarks on this clone: Other DNA sequences from this sample encode an identical CDR3 as well. V gene TRBV7-2 combines with J gene TRBJ2-7; 9 bases agree with TRBD1. The junction had 15 bases not matched to a gene; V was cut back by 6 bases and J by 6 bases. The CDR3 is 16 residues long. The germline CDR1 and CDR2 sequences are SGHTA and FQGNSA. CDR3 sequence reads: CASSPPPLGQGGEQYF. CDR3 sequence (DNA): TGTGCCAGCAGTCCACCCCCATTGGGACAGGGTGGCGAGCAGTACTTC.